This T cell receptor beta chain was captured in a study of cytomegalovirus exposure and HLA in healthy donors. The PCR ran on 60 Vbeta and 13 Jbeta primers. The method was immunoSEQ multiplex PCR; TCRdb's version includes in-frame clones alone and lacks a portion of them. This sample has approximately 100,000 clones, with approximately 77% found just once. The sequenced material came from PBMCs. The source is a male donor in good health and CMV-seropositive.

The CDR3: CATQASNQPQHF. As DNA, the CDR3 is TGTGCCACCCAAGCTAGCAATCAGCCCCAGCATTTT. The rearrangement uses TRBV19 and TRBJ1-5; D is unresolved. Trimming stripped 10 bases from V and 0 bases from J, with 7 bases between. Germline CDR1 and CDR2: LNHDA and SQIVND (reference sequence). This CDR3 region has 12 residues.